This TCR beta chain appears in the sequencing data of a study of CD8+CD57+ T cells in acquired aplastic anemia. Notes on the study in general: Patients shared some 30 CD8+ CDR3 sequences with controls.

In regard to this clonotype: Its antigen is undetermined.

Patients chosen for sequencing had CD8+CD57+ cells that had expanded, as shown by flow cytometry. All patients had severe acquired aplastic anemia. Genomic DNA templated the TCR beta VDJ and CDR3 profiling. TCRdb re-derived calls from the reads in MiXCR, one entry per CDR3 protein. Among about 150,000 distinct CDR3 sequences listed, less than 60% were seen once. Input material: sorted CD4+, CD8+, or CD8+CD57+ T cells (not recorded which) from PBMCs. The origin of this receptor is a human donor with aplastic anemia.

CDR3 bases: TGTGCCAGCAGGGGGGGGCAGAGAGAGACCCAGTACTTC. This gives the protein CASRGGQRETQYF. The rearrangement joins TRBV5-8 to TRBJ2-5; a possible D gene is TRBD2 (7 bases). V lost 5 bases and J lost 4, with 12 bases in between. The CDR3 is 13 amino acids. Germline V lookup: CDR1 SGHTS, CDR2 YDEGEE.